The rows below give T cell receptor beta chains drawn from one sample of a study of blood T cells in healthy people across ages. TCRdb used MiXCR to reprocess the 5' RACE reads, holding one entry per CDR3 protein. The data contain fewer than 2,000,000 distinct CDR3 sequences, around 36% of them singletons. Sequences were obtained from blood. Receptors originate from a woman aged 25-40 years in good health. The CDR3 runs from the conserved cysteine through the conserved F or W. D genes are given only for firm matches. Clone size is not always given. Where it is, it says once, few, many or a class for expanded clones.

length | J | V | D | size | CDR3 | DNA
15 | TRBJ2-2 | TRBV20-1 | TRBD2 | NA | CSARASGINTGELFF | TGCAGTGCTAGAGCTAGCGGGATTAACACCGGGGAGCTGTTTTTT
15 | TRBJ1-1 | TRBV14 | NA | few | CASSQANIVGTEAFF | TGTGCCAGCAGCCAAGCCAACATCGTCGGCACTGAAGCTTTCTTT
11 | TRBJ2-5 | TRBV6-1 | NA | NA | CASGWMETQYF | TGTGCCAGCGGATGGATGGAGACCCAGTACTTC
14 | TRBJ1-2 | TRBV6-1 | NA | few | CASSEKGPTYGYTF | TGTGCCAGCAGTGAAAAGGGCCCCACCTATGGCTACACCTTC
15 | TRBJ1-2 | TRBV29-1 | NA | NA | CSVGTQTWGGYGYTF | TGCAGCGTTGGGACCCAAACATGGGGAGGCTATGGCTACACCTTC
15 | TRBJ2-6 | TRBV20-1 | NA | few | CSANALPSGANVLTF | TGCAGTGCTAACGCGCTCCCTTCTGGGGCCAACGTCCTGACTTTC
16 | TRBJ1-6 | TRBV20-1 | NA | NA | CSARDPRVSYNSPLHF | TGCAGTGCTAGAGATCCGAGGGTCTCCTATAATTCACCCCTCCACTTT
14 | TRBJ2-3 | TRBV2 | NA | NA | CASSPSTSTDTQYF | TGTGCCAGCAGTCCTTCGACTAGCACAGATACGCAGTATTTT
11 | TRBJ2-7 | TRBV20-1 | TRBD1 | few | CSAGTGVEQYF | TGCAGTGCCGGAACAGGGGTCGAGCAGTACTTC
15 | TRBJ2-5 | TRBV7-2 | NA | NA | CASSPRGTRQETQYF | TGTGCCAGCAGCCCCCGGGGGACAAGACAAGAGACCCAGTACTTC
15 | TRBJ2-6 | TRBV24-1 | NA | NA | CATSDSMVGANVQTF | TGTGCCACCAGTGATTCCATGGTCGGGGCCAACGTCCAGACTTTC
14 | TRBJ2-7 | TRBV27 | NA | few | CASNSLGQAIGQYF | TGTGCCAGCAATTCGCTGGGACAAGCTATAGGGCAGTACTTC
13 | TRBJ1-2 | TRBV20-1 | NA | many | CSARDPGSYGYTF | TGCAGTGCTAGAGATCCTGGGAGCTATGGCTACACCTTC
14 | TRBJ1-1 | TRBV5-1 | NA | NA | CASSLETEYTEAFF | TGCGCCAGCAGCTTGGAGACAGAATACACTGAAGCTTTCTTT
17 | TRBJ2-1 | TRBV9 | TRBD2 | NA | CASSASGGLSSYNEQFF | TGTGCCAGCAGCGCCAGCGGGGGGTTAAGCTCCTACAATGAGCAGTTCTTC